This is a list of T cell receptor beta chains from one sample in a study of technical replicates of blood from four donors. TCRdb's table, derived via immunoSEQ multiplex PCR, lists solely in-frame clones and lacks some. This sample has some 70,000 clones, with 95% to 97% found just once. Sequenced input: T cells isolated from PBMCs. The receptor source for this set is a human donor in good health. Each CDR3 is given with its conserved first and last residue. D genes are given only for firm matches. Clone size, where shown, is once, few, many, or a class for clones that have expanded.

d_gene,abundance,j_gene,v_gene,CDR3aa,CDR3nt
TRBD1,.,TRBJ2-1,TRBV14,CASSPPGTGIPNEQFF,TGTGCCAGCAGTCCTCCCGGGACAGGTATTCCCAATGAGCAGTTCTTC
TRBD2,.,TRBJ2-1,TRBV9,CASTRTSGIVNEQFF,TGTGCCAGCACCCGGACTAGCGGGATAGTGAATGAGCAGTTCTTC
.,.,TRBJ1-5,TRBV30,CASTSGGGQPQHF,TGTGCCTCTACGTCGGGGGGAGGGCAGCCCCAGCATTTT
TRBD1,.,TRBJ2-2,TRBV4-1,CASSRQGSNTGELFF,TGCGCCAGCAGCCGACAGGGCTCTAACACCGGGGAGCTGTTTTTT
TRBD1,once,TRBJ2-7,TRBV6-5,CASKRTGDFTYEQYF,TGTGCCAGTAAGCGGACAGGGGATTTTACCTACGAGCAGTACTTC
.,once,TRBJ2-7,TRBV19,CASSIGGERSYEQYF,TGTGCCAGTAGTATAGGCGGGGAGCGATCCTACGAGCAGTACTTC
TRBD1,.,TRBJ2-5,TRBV18,CASSPPTGKETQYF,TGTGCCAGCTCACCACCGACAGGGAAAGAGACCCAGTACTTC
.,.,TRBJ1-5,TRBV28,CASFRGSNQPQHF,TGTGCCAGCTTCAGGGGAAGCAATCAGCCCCAGCATTTT
.,.,TRBJ1-4,TRBV30,CAWSVQGRRATNEKLFF,TGTGCCTGGAGTGTACAGGGCCGACGCGCAACTAATGAAAAACTGTTTTTT
.,.,TRBJ2-1,TRBV27,CASSYRGGEQFF,TGTGCCAGCAGTTACAGGGGGGGTGAGCAGTTCTTC
TRBD2,.,TRBJ2-2,TRBV7-3,CASSLSGRGTGELFF,TGTGCCAGCAGCCTAAGCGGGAGGGGCACCGGGGAGCTGTTTTTT
TRBD1,.,TRBJ2-1,TRBV30,CALGGLLGNNEQFF,TGTGCCTTAGGGGGCCTCCTAGGCAACAATGAGCAGTTCTTC
.,.,TRBJ2-1,TRBV28,CASSLIAGAYTNEQFF,TGTGCCAGCAGTTTAATAGCAGGGGCCTACACGAATGAGCAGTTCTTC
TRBD2,.,TRBJ2-7,TRBV30,CAWASGSYEQYF,TGTGCCTGGGCTAGCGGGAGTTACGAGCAGTACTTC
TRBD1,.,TRBJ2-7,TRBV10-1,CASSGQGLEQYF,TGCGCCAGCAGCGGACAGGGACTCGAGCAGTACTTC
.,.,TRBJ1-1,TRBV4-1,CASSPDAGTEAFF,TGCGCCAGCAGCCCTGATGCAGGCACTGAAGCTTTCTTT
.,.,TRBJ2-2,TRBV5-1,CASSLETTNTGELFF,TGCGCCAGCAGCTTGGAGACAACGAACACCGGGGAGCTGTTTTTT
TRBD2,once,TRBJ2-5,TRBV9,CASSVGLAGTPQYF,TGTGCCAGCAGCGTGGGACTAGCGGGAACGCCCCAGTACTTC
.,.,TRBJ2-3,TRBV5-4,CASSLHRVWGANTDTQYF,TGTGCCAGCAGCTTGCATCGGGTATGGGGCGCGAACACAGATACGCAGTATTTT
.,.,TRBJ2-3,TRBV2,CASSEGQGFTDTQYF,TGTGCCAGCAGTGAAGGGCAGGGATTCACAGATACGCAGTATTTT
.,once,TRBJ1-6,TRBV4-2,CASSQAISSYNSPLHF,TGTGCCAGCAGCCAAGCAATTAGCTCCTATAATTCACCCCTCCACTTT
TRBD1,.,TRBJ1-4,TRBV4-3,CASSQELPGTGSEKLFF,TGCGCCAGCAGCCAAGAACTCCCGGGGACAGGGTCTGAAAAACTGTTTTTT
TRBD1,.,TRBJ1-5,TRBV19,CASTGTGGGGGPQHF,TGTGCCAGTACCGGGACAGGGGGCGGTGGAGGGCCCCAGCATTTT
TRBD2,.,TRBJ2-2,TRBV28,CASSSLAGEDTGELFF,TGTGCCAGCAGTTCCCTAGCGGGAGAGGACACCGGGGAGCTGTTTTTT
.,.,TRBJ2-1,TRBV19,CASSREQGWVYNEQFF,TGTGCCAGTAGTCGGGAACAGGGATGGGTATACAATGAGCAGTTCTTC
.,.,TRBJ2-7,TRBV25-1,CASSEYAGTYEQYF,TGTGCCAGCAGTGAATACGCAGGCACCTACGAGCAGTACTTC
TRBD2,.,TRBJ2-3,TRBV4-2,CASSQDFRTSGLATDTQYF,TGTGCCAGCAGCCAAGATTTCAGGACTAGCGGACTTGCCACAGATACGCAGTATTTT
TRBD2,once,TRBJ2-3,TRBV5-1,CASSLGALAGGPADTQYF,TGCGCCAGCAGCTTGGGGGCTCTAGCGGGAGGGCCTGCAGATACGCAGTATTTT
.,.,TRBJ2-7,TRBV7-9,CASAGSYEQYF,TGTGCCAGCGCAGGCAGTTACGAGCAGTACTTC
TRBD1,.,TRBJ1-5,TRBV6-6,CASREGTESNQPQHF,TGTGCCAGCAGAGAAGGGACAGAAAGCAATCAGCCCCAGCATTTT
.,.,TRBJ2-5,TRBV11-2,CASSPRQVRETQYF,TGTGCCAGCAGCCCCCGACAGGTTCGAGAGACCCAGTACTTC
.,.,TRBJ2-3,TRBV2,CASMEGTDTQYF,TGTGCCAGCATGGAGGGGACCGATACGCAGTATTTT
.,.,TRBJ2-1,TRBV4-1,CASSQAMAGSYNEQFF,TGCGCCAGCAGCCAAGCTATGGCGGGCTCCTACAATGAGCAGTTCTTC
TRBD2,.,TRBJ2-4,TRBV5-4,CASSLGSAGTENIQYF,TGTGCCAGCAGCTTGGGTTCAGCGGGAACCGAAAACATTCAGTACTTC
.,.,TRBJ2-3,TRBV6-4,CATSDRGSTDTQYF,TGTGCCACCTCAGACCGGGGAAGCACAGATACGCAGTATTTT
TRBD1,.,TRBJ2-2,TRBV4-1,CASSQNRGGELFF,TGCGCCAGCAGCCAGAACAGGGGAGGGGAGCTGTTTTTT
.,few,TRBJ2-1,TRBV6-1,CASSLLAYNEQFF,TGTGCCAGCAGTTTACTAGCTTACAATGAGCAGTTCTTC
.,.,TRBJ2-7,TRBV9,CASSVEQEARYF,TGTGCCAGCAGCGTAGAGCAGGAGGCTCGGTACTTC
TRBD2,.,TRBJ2-1,TRBV5-6,CASSLTGASGSYNEQFF,TGTGCCAGCAGCTTGACTGGGGCTAGCGGCTCCTACAATGAGCAGTTCTTC
TRBD2,.,TRBJ2-2,TRBV6-6,CASAGTITGELFF,TGTGCCAGCGCTGGGACTATCACCGGGGAGCTGTTTTTT
.,.,TRBJ1-1,TRBV5-8,CASSLPRGATEAFF,TGTGCCAGCAGCTTGCCCAGGGGCGCCACTGAAGCTTTCTTT
.,.,TRBJ2-5,TRBV4-1,CASSQVSTIQETQYF,TGCGCCAGCAGCCAAGTCAGTACCATCCAAGAGACCCAGTACTTC
.,.,TRBJ1-2,TRBV27,CASSGRRDGYTF,TGTGCCAGCAGTGGACGCAGGGATGGCTACACCTTC
TRBD2,.,TRBJ2-7,TRBV6-5,CASSYSGSSYEQYF,TGTGCCAGCAGTTACAGCGGGAGCTCCTACGAGCAGTACTTC
TRBD1,.,TRBJ1-5,TRBV7-8,CASSSLIDRGYQPQHF,TGTGCCAGCAGCTCACTTATCGACAGGGGATATCAGCCCCAGCATTTT
TRBD1,.,TRBJ1-4,TRBV27,CASSVTGANEKLFF,TGTGCCAGCAGTGTAACAGGGGCGAATGAAAAACTGTTTTTT
TRBD1,.,TRBJ1-2,TRBV7-9,CASSTTGRSYGYTF,TGTGCCAGCAGCACGACAGGGAGAAGCTATGGCTACACCTTC
.,once,TRBJ1-4,TRBV27,CASSLSGNNEKLFF,TGTGCCAGCAGTTTATCCGGGAATAATGAAAAACTGTTTTTT